This TCR beta chain was retrieved from a study of blood T cell repertoires in COVID-19. For the study at large: There were acute and convalescent COVID-19 samples, and they came from the United States, Italy and Spain. PBMCs, B-cell-depleted T cells, or T cells provided the cDNA or gDNA that made up the material.

The CDR3 runs 14 residues. From germline, CDR1 is MDHEN and CDR2 SYDVKM. Unmatched junction bases numbered 8, after V lost 8 bases and J lost 5 bases. Measured with immunoSEQ multiplex PCR; TCRdb has only the in-frame clones, and not every one. Here the sample spans a few hundred thousand clones, 87% being singletons. The gene calls are TRBV28 and TRBJ2-5; 10 bases map to TRBD2. Sequencing used peripheral blood. The receptor was derived from a woman aged 50 to 60 who had recovered from COVID-19. CDR3 DNA sequence: TGTGCCAGCGGTCTTAGCGGGAGGAGGGAGACCCAGTACTTC. Translated: CASGLSGRRETQYF. Supplemented by reference TRBV28 and TRBJ2-5, the full variable domain reads DVKVTQSSRYLVKRTGEKVFLECVQDMDHENMFWYRQDPGLGLRLIYFSYDVKMKEKGDIPEGYSVSREKKERFSLILESASTNQTSMYLCASGLSGRRETQYFGPGTRLLVL.